A single sample is the source of the 26 T cell receptor beta chains below, sequenced in a study of tumor-infiltrating lymphocytes in primary liver carcinoma. Total RNA amounting to around 530 ng was the source from which TCR beta cDNA was made with a constant-region primer. Libraries covering TCR beta were generated through three nested multiplex PCR rounds (using a slightly modified ARM-PCR). The two initial PCR rounds, nine to eleven cycles each, used TRBV1-TRBV30 forward and C-beta reverse primers. TCRdb reprocessed the multiplex PCR reads with MiXCR, giving one entry per CDR3 protein. The table shows about 310,000 distinct CDR3 sequences, with about three fifths occurring only once. The authors took blood RNA from unsorted whole blood and also extracted germline DNA. The specimen was peripheral blood. These receptors were obtained from a woman in her 30s with primary liver carcinoma and hepatitis B virus infection.

In its sample, this clonotype was seen once. One base away lies a much larger clone, so this may be a sequencing read error. This chain uses TRBV6-1 with TRBJ1-5; 8 bases are a match to TRBD1. The length of the CDR3 is 15 residues. Trimming cost V 9 bases and J 0 bases; bases outside gene matches: 7. Per germline, CDR1 MNHNS and CDR2 SASEGT. The CDR3 DNA follows: TGTGCCAGACGGACAGGGCAATATAGCAATCAGCCCCAGCATTTT. It is translated as CARRTGQYSNQPQHF.

This clonotype was detected ten times or more. The chain recombines TRBV4-2 with TRBJ2-7; 9 bases fit TRBD2. The CDR3 sequence is 15 residues long. With V trimmed by 1 base and J by 5 bases, 6 bases remained unmatched. The germline V gene has CDR1 LGHNA and CDR2 YNFKEQ. The CDR3: CASSQGGAGGDEQYF. The DNA for the CDR3 is TGTGCCAGCAGCCAAGGCGGCGCGGGAGGGGACGAGCAGTACTTC.

In this sample, this clonotype turned up once. Germline is not matched at one junction end, which may reflect a read error. V and J are TRBV12-3 or TRBV12-4 and TRBJ2-5; D gene unclear. The CDR3 has 10 residues. The CDR3 DNA sequence: TGCGCCGGCAAAGGCCAGACCCAGTACTTC. Protein: CAGKGQTQYF.

The chain links TRBV6-5 to TRBJ1-6; no clear D. Germline CDR1 MNHEY, CDR2 SVGAGI. Deletions cut 4 bases from V and 8 bases from J, with 9 bases between. The CDR3 has 13 amino acids. The CDR3 coding sequence is TGTGCCAGCAGTTCCGGGATTGATTCACCCCTCCACTTT. It specifies CASSSGIDSPLHF.

V gene TRBV6-2 or TRBV6-3 combines with J gene TRBJ2-5; TRBD2 matches at 9 bases. Trimming cost V 2 bases and J 2 bases; bases outside gene matches: 6. This CDR3 is 16 amino acids long. Per germline, CDR1 MNHEY and CDR2 SVGEGT. The DNA for the CDR3 is TGTGCCAGCAGTTACGGGGGGCTAGCGGGACAAGAGACCCAGTACTTC. Protein product: CASSYGGLAGQETQYF.

This clonotype was seen at least ten times. J is TRBJ1-1 and V is TRBV6-5, with D possibly matching TRBD1 (6 bases). Germline CDR1 is MNHEY and CDR2 is SVGAGI. CDR3 length: 13 amino acids. V lost 6 bases and J lost 4, with 12 bases in between. Here the CDR3 DNA reads TGTGCCAGCAGGAACAGGGCGGGCACTGAAGCTTTCTTT. It specifies CASRNRAGTEAFF.

This clonotype was observed once. In this CDR3 the conserved last residue, phenylalanine or tryptophan, is missing, so a read error is likely. V is TRBV29-1 and J is TRBJ1-1; D is undetermined. Germline V gene lookup returns CDR1 SQVTM and CDR2 ANQGSEA. CDR3 length: 11 amino acids. The CDR3 DNA is TGCAGCGTTGAGAGGGTTACTGGAGCTTTCCTT. Translating it yields CSVERVTGAFL.

Concerning this clonotype: A junction boundary mismatches the germline segment, possibly from a read error. The chain recombines TRBV11-2 with TRBJ1-1; D is ambiguous. CDR3 length equals 12 residues. The V gene's germline CDR1 is SGHAT and CDR2 FQNNGV. CDR3 nucleotides: TGTGCCGGCAGCGTCCTAGCCGCTGAAGCTTTATTT. Its protein is CAGSVLAAEALF.

As to this clonotype: It may be a read error: a sequence one base away is much more abundant. The chain couples TRBV6-1 to TRBJ1-5, with D unclear. The germline CDR1 and CDR2 sequences are MNHNS and SASEGT. This CDR3 spans 14 amino acids. V was trimmed by 7 bases and J by 4 bases, leaving 14 bases between them. CDR3 region: CASKGMGVNQPQHF. The CDR3 DNA is TGTGCCAGCAAGGGAATGGGAGTAAATCAGCCCCAGCATTTT.

In regard to this clonotype: Since a much larger clone is just one base distant, this may be a read error. The V and J genes are TRBV29-1 and TRBJ2-1, with TRBD2 identical over 11 bases. Per the germline V gene, CDR1 is SQVTM and CDR2 is ANQGSEA. Trimming removed 6 bases from V and 8 bases from J; junction bases left unmatched: 9. This CDR3 is built from 14 residues. The CDR3 loop is CSVDKTSGVDEQFF. CDR3 nucleotide sequence: TGCAGCGTGGATAAGACTAGCGGGGTTGATGAGCAGTTCTTC.

This clonotype was seen many times. V gene TRBV4-2 combines with J gene TRBJ2-7; no reliable D call. In germline, CDR1 is LGHNA, CDR2 YNFKEQ. Trimming shortened V by 0 bases and J by 3 bases, and 6 bases separated the two germline ends. This CDR3 has 13 amino acids. CDR3 in DNA: TGTGCCAGCAGCCAAGATGGGAACTACGAGCAGTACTTC. It is translated as CASSQDGNYEQYF.

As concerns this clonotype: The conserved final phenylalanine or tryptophan is absent from the CDR3, which likely points to a read error. V and J are TRBV13 and TRBJ2-2, with 7 bases fitting TRBD2. V lost 3 bases to trimming and J lost 0 bases; unmatched junction nucleotides: 1. The CDR3 consists of 15 residues. Germline loops: CDR1 PRHDT, CDR2 FYEKMQ (reference sequence). The chain's CDR3 is CASSLGLSNTGELFS. The CDR3 region has the DNA TGTGCCAGCAGCTTGGGACTATCGAACACCGGGGAGCTGTTTTCT.

This clonotype was observed once. With a much larger clone just one base away, this may be a read error. The chain has TRBV4-1 and TRBJ1-4, with D possibly being TRBD1 (6 bases). CDR1 MGHRA and CDR2 YSYEKL come from the germline V gene. This CDR3 contains 16 residues. Trimming took off 3 bases at V and 0 bases at J, with 11 bases between the two ends. The CDR3 sequence: CASSQLGTPTNEKLFF. In DNA form, the CDR3 reads TGCGCCAGCAGCCAGCTAGGGACACCAACTAATGAAAAACTGTTTTTT.

As to this clonotype: At one end, the junction sequence differs from germline, possibly due to a read error. V gene TRBV11-2 combines with J gene TRBJ2-3; D gene ambiguous. Germline lookup yields CDR1 SGHAT and CDR2 FQNNGV. The CDR3 is 12 residues long. The DNA of the CDR3 is TGTGCTAGGAGCCAAACAGCTGATAGGCAGTATTTT. It codes for CARSQTADRQYF.

The chain couples TRBV6-2 or TRBV6-3 to TRBJ2-6; D might be TRBD2 (6 bases). Germline assignment: CDR1 MNHEY and CDR2 SVGEGT. The V and J ends lost 5 bases and 3 bases respectively, with 11 bases between them. The CDR3 loop spans 15 amino acids. The CDR3 here is CASSRGLNGANVLTF. The CDR3 region has the DNA TGTGCCAGCAGTAGAGGACTAAATGGGGCCAACGTCCTGACTTTC.

This clonotype is termed medium-sized. V gene TRBV11-2 combines with J gene TRBJ2-7; D is unresolved. Germline CDR1 and CDR2: SGHAT and FQNNGV. CDR3 length: 14 amino acids. The V end was cut by 1 base, the J end by 4 bases, with 11 bases between. The DNA for the CDR3 is TGTGCCAGCAGCTTAGTAGTCGGTAAATACGAGCAGTACTTC. It translates to CASSLVVGKYEQYF.

This sequence joins TRBV29-1 and TRBJ2-4; the D gene is possibly TRBD1 (6 bases). Germline-derived CDR1 and CDR2 are SQVTM and ANQGSEA. The CDR3 is made up of 11 amino acids. Trimming shortened V by 7 bases and J by 8 bases, and 12 bases separated the two germline ends. The CDR3 region is CSGADSDIQYF. CDR3 coding DNA: TGCAGCGGGGCGGACAGTGACATTCAGTACTTC.

This chain links TRBV11-1 with TRBJ2-7; tentatively, D is TRBD1 (6 bases). The V gene's germline CDR1 is SGHAT and CDR2 FQDESV (reference sequence). The CDR3 runs to 14 residues. CDR3 DNA: TGTGACTGCAGCTACCAATTGACAGGCCCCGAGCAGTACTTC. It is translated as CDCSYQLTGPEQYF.

Turning to this clonotype: The junction and the germline gene differ at one end; a read error may be behind it. The chain couples TRBV4-1 to TRBJ1-5; D is perhaps TRBD1 (6 bases). Germline CDR1 and CDR2: MGHRA and YSYEKL. The CDR3 extends over 14 amino acids. The CDR3 loop is CASSQDGGNQPRHF. CDR3 bases: TGCGCCAGCAGCCAAGATGGGGGCAATCAGCCCCGGCATTTT.

Note on this clonotype: A much larger clone is a single base away; this may be a read error. The chain carries TRBV4-3 and TRBJ1-2; D possibly corresponds to TRBD1 (6 bases). Germline lookup yields CDR1 LGHNA and CDR2 YSLEER. The CDR3 is 15 amino acids. Here the CDR3 DNA reads TGCGCCAGCAGCCAAGAGGGCAGGGGAATCTATAGCTACACCTTC. It specifies CASSQEGRGIYSYTF.

This sequence joins TRBV12-3 or TRBV12-4 and TRBJ1-3; 9 positions match TRBD1. V lost 6 bases to trimming and J lost 7 bases; unmatched junction nucleotides: 10. The CDR3 covers 15 residues. CDR3 in amino acids: CASRGDRGRVNTIYF. CDR3 nucleotides: TGTGCCAGCAGAGGAGACAGGGGGAGGGTCAACACCATATATTTT.

The gene calls are TRBV12-3 or TRBV12-4 and TRBJ2-3; TRBD1 agrees at 8 bases. The CDR3 is 17 residues long. The ends lost 3 bases at V and 2 bases at J; junction bases unmatched: 10. CDR3 DNA sequence: TGTGCCAGCAGTTTGGGGACAGGAACCACCACCACAGATACGCAGTATTTT. It codes for CASSLGTGTTTTDTQYF.

V is TRBV6-5 and J is TRBJ1-3; D is possibly TRBD1 (5 bases). The CDR3 has 13 residues. Germline V gene data show CDR1 as MNHEY and CDR2 as SVGAGI. V lost 9 bases and J 6 bases, leaving 15 bases between the germline ends. The CDR3 DNA reads as TGTGCCAGTAGTCCGGGACGAGCAAACACCATATATTTT. Its protein product is CASSPGRANTIYF.

This clonotype was recorded once. The chain is built from TRBV28 and TRBJ2-7; 8 bases align to TRBD1. With V trimmed by 6 bases and J by 6 bases, 22 bases remained unmatched. The length of the CDR3 is 18 residues. Germline CDR1 is MDHEN and CDR2 is SYDVKM. For the CDR3, the DNA is TGTGCCAGCAGCTCCTCCGGGACAGGACGATGGGCTTCTGGCGAGCAGTACTTC. It specifies CASSSSGTGRWASGEQYF.

This clonotype was picked up many times. The V and J genes are TRBV29-1 and TRBJ2-7, with D possibly TRBD1 on 5 matching bases. The CDR3 is 11 residues long. Per the germline V gene, CDR1 is SQVTM and CDR2 is ANQGSEA. Trimming stripped 3 bases from V and 6 bases from J, with 9 bases between. The CDR3 sequence: CSVDWGSEQYF. CDR3 sequence (DNA): TGCAGCGTTGATTGGGGCTCCGAGCAGTACTTC.

The chain combines TRBV4-1 with TRBJ2-3; D is perhaps TRBD2 (5 bases). This CDR3 has 16 residues. V was pared by 7 bases and J by 4 bases, with 21 bases between. Germline CDR1 and CDR2: MGHRA and YSYEKL. CDR3 protein: CASTPKRPTGPDTQYF. CDR3 bases: TGCGCCAGCACTCCCAAGCGGCCCACGGGTCCAGATACGCAGTATTTT.